These T cell receptor beta chains were read from a single sample in a study of monozygotic twins with inflammatory bowel disease. TCRdb re-called the 5' RACE reads and shows each CDR3 protein once, DNA omitted. The sample's table shows approximately 420,000 distinct CDR3 sequences. Sequences were obtained from blood. These receptors all come from a human donor with ulcerative colitis or Crohn's disease, or a healthy co-twin of an affected twin (not recorded which). Each CDR3 is given with its conserved first and last residue. The order of the fields is V gene, J gene, CDR3 length, CDR3 protein.

TRBV7-2,TRBJ2-1,13,CASSSYTSGRKFF
TRBV3-1,TRBJ2-7,15,CASSQESQNIYEQYF
TRBV18,TRBJ2-5,15,CASSPGMGAQETQYF
TRBV25-1,TRBJ2-7,12,CASSGTGYEQYF
TRBV20-1,TRBJ2-7,13,CSAREVAGYEQYF
TRBV30,TRBJ2-7,15,CAWSREGGFSYEQYF
TRBV7-9,TRBJ2-7,11,CASSRYYEQYF
TRBV2,TRBJ2-2,15,CASSDQGGGTGELFF
TRBV7-3,TRBJ2-3,16,CASSVTSGRPTDTQYF
TRBV20-1,TRBJ2-7,15,CSADSGTGISYEQYF
TRBV3-1,TRBJ1-5,14,CASSQDYTDQPQHF
TRBV29-1,TRBJ1-1,12,CSVGASNTEAFF
TRBV7-9,TRBJ2-4,17,CASSPGGEGLAKNIQYF
TRBV11-2,TRBJ1-6,13,CASSSDRNSPLHF
TRBV28,TRBJ2-2,14,CASSLRNPPGELFF
TRBV5-1,TRBJ2-2,15,CASVGPHPDTGELFF
TRBV18,TRBJ1-4,15,CASSPAGDWDEKLFF
TRBV11-2,TRBJ2-7,18,CASSKTGTSGRAAYEQYF
TRBV2,TRBJ1-2,15,CASSEYAGDLGGYTF
TRBV3-1,TRBJ1-2,14,CASSHTAELHGYTF
TRBV6-5,TRBJ2-1,14,CASSYVGRWLEQFF
TRBV5-1,TRBJ1-4,15,CASSFDGVWDEKLFF
TRBV20-1,TRBJ1-4,14,CSATRDATNEKLFF
TRBV24-1,TRBJ2-7,14,CATRGGGFSYEQYF
TRBV12-3/TRBV12-4,TRBJ2-2,18,CASSPRQREGLTRGELFF
TRBV30,TRBJ1-5,16,CAWSVGGVGSNQPQHF
TRBV20-1,TRBJ2-3,13,CSAMSVVADTQYF
TRBV7-9,TRBJ2-7,15,CASSLGTGARGEQYF
TRBV9,TRBJ2-1,15,CASSVGDVVTNEQFF
TRBV7-2,TRBJ1-2,13,CASSLVQAFGYTF
TRBV4-2,TRBJ1-3,15,CASSQDHSSGNTIYF